The 9 T cell receptor beta chains listed next were all sequenced from one sample in a study of T cell repertoires in cytomegalovirus infection. TCRdb itself ran the reads through MiXCR, one entry per CDR3 protein. The repertoire holds some 120,000 distinct CDR3 sequences, roughly a tenth seen once, with approximately 33% in the top ten. Their antigens remain unidentified. Sequenced: PBMCs, sequenced either directly or after in vitro stimulation (not recorded which). The receptors derive from a human donor in good health (CMV status not recorded). Some clones in this sample may be carry-over from other donors' samples.

The chain employs TRBV28 and TRBJ1-2, with unresolved D. The CDR3 length is 12 residues. Trimming took 2 bases from V and 2 from J, leaving 3 bases between them. Germline V gives CDR1 MDHEN, CDR2 SYDVKM. CDR3 bases: TGTGCCAGCAGTTTACCCAACTATGGCTACACCTTC. This encodes CASSLPNYGYTF.

This sequence joins TRBV5-1 and TRBJ2-1; 8 positions match TRBD2. CDR1 and CDR2 from the germline V gene are SGHRS and YFSETQ. The CDR3 runs 15 residues. V lost 6 bases to trimming and J lost 4 bases; unmatched junction nucleotides: 9. The CDR3 DNA follows: TGCGCCAGCAAAGGTAGGAGCGGGGGATACAATGAGCAGTTCTTC. This gives the protein CASKGRSGGYNEQFF.

In its sample, this clonotype was seen a few times. J is TRBJ2-7 and V is TRBV18; D not resolved. V was clipped by 5 bases and J by 2 bases, with 13 bases between them. The length of the CDR3 is 14 residues. Per germline, CDR1 KGHSH and CDR2 LQKENI. The CDR3 protein is CASSTLTDPYEQYF. DNA of the CDR3: TGTGCCAGCTCAACTCTGACGGACCCCTACGAGCAGTACTTC.

This clonotype was counted at least ten times. The chain uses TRBV6-2 or TRBV6-3 and TRBJ1-3, with D uncertain. The V gene's germline CDR1 is MNHEY and CDR2 SVGEGT. The CDR3 is made up of 16 amino acids. V shed 5 bases and J shed 0 bases, with 14 bases lying between them. This CDR3 reads CASSAPDFNSGNTIYF. CDR3 nucleotides: TGTGCCAGCAGTGCCCCGGACTTCAACTCTGGAAACACCATATATTTT.

This chain joins TRBV6-6 and TRBJ1-1; D is undetermined. Germline-derived CDR1 and CDR2 are MNHNY and SVGAGI (reference sequence). V was pared by 4 bases and J by 4 bases, with 16 bases between. The CDR3 is made up of 15 amino acids. CDR3 sequence: CASSFENSPSTEAFF. Written as DNA, the CDR3 is TGTGCCAGCAGTTTTGAAAACTCCCCAAGCACTGAAGCTTTCTTT.

The gene calls are TRBV20-1 and TRBJ2-1; 9 nucleotides line up with TRBD2. CDR1 is DFQATT and CDR2 is SNEGSKA in the germline V gene (reference sequence). This CDR3 is built from 12 residues. V shed 3 bases, J shed 9 bases, and the junction held 3 bases outside the gene matches. The CDR3 nucleotides read TGCAGTGCTAGGCGGGGGGGCCCTGAGCAGTTCTTC. Its protein is CSARRGGPEQFF.

The table lists this clonotype with many counts. This rearrangement joins TRBV7-2 to TRBJ2-7; tentatively, D is TRBD1 (6 bases). The germline CDR1 and CDR2 sequences are SGHTA and FQGNSA. Trimming pared 4 bases from V and 4 bases from J, leaving 14 bases between. The CDR3 loop spans 14 amino acids. The CDR3 DNA follows: TGTGCCAGCAGCTCCGCCAGGGGTTCGTACGAGCAGTACTTC. It yields the protein CASSSARGSYEQYF.

The sample holds a few counts of this clonotype. The J gene is TRBJ2-5, the V gene TRBV7-6, with 8 bases lining up with TRBD2. Trimming at V came to 3 bases and at J to 1 base, leaving 7 bases not matched to a gene. Germline lookup yields CDR1 SGHVS and CDR2 FNYEAQ. The length of the CDR3 is 16 residues. Written as DNA, the CDR3 is TGTGCCAGCAGCTTCTATAGCGGGGTCCTCCAAGAGACCCAGTACTTC. Encoded protein: CASSFYSGVLQETQYF.

This rearrangement joins TRBV20-1 to TRBJ2-1; possible D gene TRBD2, 6 bases. The germline CDR1 and CDR2 sequences are DFQATT and SNEGSKA (reference sequence). The V gene lost 4 bases and the J gene lost 6 bases, with 13 bases spanning the gap. This CDR3 region has 13 residues. CDR3 sequence reads: CSANPSLANEQFF. CDR3 bases: TGCAGTGCTAACCCCTCACTAGCCAATGAGCAGTTCTTC.